Each of the 26 T cell receptor beta chains below was sequenced from the same sample in a study of blood T cells in healthy people across ages. Next came a second PCR, run for roughly 6 to 11 cycles, which used a sample-barcoded 5' primer along with a J-beta primer mix. TCRdb re-called the 5' RACE reads through MiXCR, storing one row per CDR3 protein. The sample carries around 320,000 distinct CDR3 sequences, 27% recorded once. The sample taken for sequencing was blood. These receptors all stem from a woman aged 70 to 79 in good health.

The gene calls are TRBV3-1 and TRBJ2-5, with D uncertain. Judging by the DNA end, TRBJ2-7 fits better; the J call may be wrong. Germline V gene lookup returns CDR1 LGHDT and CDR2 YNNKEL (reference sequence). This CDR3 contains 11 residues. The CDR3 nucleotides are TGTGCCAGCAGCCAAATCCACGAGCAGTACTTC. Translating it yields CASSQIHEQYF.

The sample holds a few counts of this clonotype. This chain uses TRBV28 with TRBJ2-1, with 13 bases identical to TRBD2. The germline V gene encodes CDR1 MDHEN and CDR2 SYDVKM. Unmatched junction bases numbered 8, after V lost 5 bases and J lost 4 bases. CDR3 length: 17 residues. The CDR3 DNA follows: TGTGCCAGCAGTCCAAAGGAGGGACTAGCGGGGTACAATGAGCAGTTCTTC. This codes for CASSPKEGLAGYNEQFF.

This clonotype was recorded a few times. J is TRBJ2-5 and V is TRBV20-1, with D possibly TRBD1 on 5 matching bases. Gene TRBJ2-7 matches the end of the DNA better, so the J call may be wrong. The CDR3 sequence is 13 residues long. CDR1 and CDR2 (germline): DFQATT, SNEGSKA (reference sequence). CDR3 coding DNA: TGCAGTGCTAGAGTGGGGCTCAACTACGAGCAGTACTTC. It is translated as CSARVGLNYEQYF.

This clonotype has just a few counts. A junction end diverges from the germline sequence, so it may reflect a read error. The chain joins TRBV5-6 to TRBJ2-5; 7 nucleotides match TRBD1. CDR1 is SGHDT, CDR2 YYEEEE, per germline. This CDR3 contains 14 residues. As DNA, the CDR3 is TGTGCCAGCAGCCAAGACAGGGTCCAAGAGACCCAGTGCTTC. It specifies CASSQDRVQETQCF.

This clonotype was seen only a few times. The chain joins TRBV6-1 to TRBJ2-1; D is possibly TRBD1 (7 bases). The CDR3 spans 18 residues. From germline, CDR1 is MNHNS and CDR2 SASEGT. The V end was cut by 5 bases, the J end by 5 bases, with 25 bases between. The CDR3 coding sequence is TGTGCCAGCAGTCAATACTCCTTTGCGGGACAGTTAAACAATGAGCAGTTCTTC. It specifies CASSQYSFAGQLNNEQFF.

This clonotype was counted only a few times. V is TRBV7-9 and J is TRBJ2-5; no firm D call. TRBJ2-1 explains the end of the DNA better; the J call may be wrong. The CDR3 is 12 amino acids. Germline assignment: CDR1 SEHNR and CDR2 FQNEAQ (reference sequence). CDR3 loop: CASSLMPSEQFF. The CDR3 DNA reads TGTGCCAGCAGCTTAATGCCCAGTGAGCAGTTCTTC.

The genes are TRBV7-2 and TRBJ2-5; no clear D. The last part of the DNA fits TRBJ2-7 better; the J call may be wrong. Germline CDR1 SGHTA, CDR2 FQGNSA. The CDR3 has 13 amino acids. The CDR3 reads CASSPQLDYEQYF. The CDR3 bases are TGTGCCAGCAGCCCGCAACTGGACTACGAGCAGTACTTC.

The chain recombines TRBV25-1 with TRBJ1-6; 8 nucleotides agree with TRBD1. This CDR3 is 14 amino acids long. Germline V gene sequence: CDR1 MGHDK, CDR2 SYGVNS. After removal of 8 bases from V and 6 bases from J, the junction contained 6 bases not matched to a gene. CDR3 coding DNA: TGTGCCAGCCGAAGACAGGGGACTAATTCACCCCTCCACTTT. Encoded protein: CASRRQGTNSPLHF.

V and J are TRBV4-1 and TRBJ1-1, with 7 bases that match TRBD1. The CDR3 totals 14 residues. Looked up from germline, CDR1 is MGHRA and CDR2 is YSYEKL. The trim removed 5 bases at V and 4 bases at J, leaving 7 bases unmatched. The CDR3 sequence: CASSSLNRGTEAFF. In DNA, the CDR3 is TGCGCCAGCAGCTCCCTAAACAGGGGCACTGAAGCTTTCTTT.

This clonotype was observed a few times. The V call is TRBV3-1, the J call TRBJ1-1; D unclear. This CDR3 is built from 12 residues. V lost 1 base and J 8 bases, leaving 8 bases between the germline ends. The germline CDR1 and CDR2 sequences are LGHDT and YNNKEL (reference sequence). CDR3 coding DNA: TGTGCCAGCAGCCAAGGGAACAGCGAAGCTTTCTTT. Translating it yields CASSQGNSEAFF.

This clonotype was counted only a few times. The chain carries TRBV7-2 and TRBJ1-4, with 8 bases aligning to TRBD1. V gave up 5 bases and J gave up 5 bases; unmatched junction bases: 7. Germline V gene sequence: CDR1 SGHTA, CDR2 FQGNSA. CDR3 length: 15 residues. For the CDR3, the DNA is TGTGCCAGCAGCCTCCGGGGGGACAGGAATGAAAAACTGTTTTTT. This encodes CASSLRGDRNEKLFF.

V usage is TRBV5-1 and J usage is TRBJ1-1; D ambiguous. Trimming pared 5 bases from V and 1 base from J, leaving 15 bases between. Germline CDR1 SGHRS, CDR2 YFSETQ. The CDR3 is 15 residues long. The CDR3 sequence is CASSGSGGRNTEAFF. The DNA for the CDR3 is TGCGCCAGCAGTGGGTCAGGAGGTCGGAACACTGAAGCTTTCTTT.

This clonotype was seen only once. The chain links TRBV5-1 to TRBJ1-2, with D uncertain. Germline V lookup: CDR1 SGHRS, CDR2 YFSETQ. This CDR3 spans 12 amino acids. The V end was cut by 4 bases, the J end by 2 bases, with 6 bases between. The CDR3 loop reads CASSDLNYGYTF. The CDR3 coding sequence is TGCGCCAGCAGCGACCTAAACTATGGCTACACCTTC.

The chain couples TRBV6-2 or TRBV6-3 to TRBJ2-1, with D uncertain. Germline CDR1 reads MNHEY; CDR2 reads SVGEGT. This CDR3 is built from 16 residues. V dropped 6 bases and J dropped 0 bases, with 15 bases sitting between them. The CDR3 here is CASSSHLPGSYNEQFF. The DNA of the CDR3 is TGTGCCAGCAGCTCTCATCTGCCGGGCTCCTACAATGAGCAGTTCTTC.

The chain links TRBV20-1 to TRBJ2-7; 10 bases align to TRBD1. Trimming removed 6 bases from V and 7 bases from J; junction bases left unmatched: 9. Per the germline V gene, CDR1 is DFQATT and CDR2 is SNEGSKA (reference sequence). This CDR3 has 13 amino acids. CDR3 residues: CSARTGGQGEQYF. CDR3 nucleotide sequence: TGCAGTGCACGGACAGGGGGACAAGGGGAGCAGTACTTC.

The V gene is TRBV6-2 or TRBV6-3, the J gene TRBJ2-5; no clear D. The J call may be wrong; the DNA end is better matched by TRBJ2-1. The CDR3 sequence is 12 residues long. Germline CDR1 is MNHEY and CDR2 is SVGEGT. CDR3 protein: CASSSAAMGQFF. CDR3 DNA sequence: TGTGCCAGCAGTTCCGCGGCAATGGGGCAGTTCTTC.

This clonotype was seen a few times. This rearrangement joins TRBV6-4 to TRBJ2-1, with D hard to call. The CDR3 runs 13 residues. Trimming shortened V by 4 bases and J by 5 bases, and 9 bases separated the two germline ends. The germline V gene has CDR1 MRHNA and CDR2 SNTAGT. This CDR3 is CASSVGRDNEQFF. CDR3 sequence (DNA): TGTGCCAGCAGTGTGGGCCGAGACAATGAGCAGTTCTTC.

The chain has TRBV2 and TRBJ2-3, with D tentatively TRBD1 or TRBD2 (5 bases each). There are 15 residues in the CDR3. The V gene's germline CDR1 is SNHLY and CDR2 FYNNEI. V lost 6 bases and J 2 bases, leaving 15 bases between the germline ends. CDR3 DNA sequence: TGTGCCAGCAGAAGAAGGGGACGGAACACAGATACGCAGTATTTT. The encoded protein is CASRRRGRNTDTQYF.

This clonotype showed up just a few times. The J gene is TRBJ1-5, the V gene TRBV20-1; the D gene is possibly TRBD1 (6 bases). There are 14 residues in the CDR3. Germline CDR1 reads DFQATT; CDR2 reads SNEGSKA (reference sequence). The V end was cut by 5 bases, the J end by 0 bases, with 11 bases between. Here the CDR3 DNA reads TGCAGTGCTGACACAGGGTTTAGCAATCAGCCCCAGCATTTT. This sequence encodes CSADTGFSNQPQHF.

The chain carries TRBV6-1 and TRBJ2-5; tentatively, D is TRBD2 (5 bases). The J call is doubtful: the DNA matches TRBJ2-1 better. Germline lookup yields CDR1 MNHNS and CDR2 SASEGT. This CDR3 contains 17 residues. CDR3 in DNA: TGTGCCAGCAGGTGGCTAGCTGTCGCCCCTGCCAAGGAGGAGCAGTTCTTC. This gives the protein CASRWLAVAPAKEEQFF.

Points on this clonotype: Since a much larger clone is just one base distant, this may be a read error. V usage is TRBV12-3 or TRBV12-4 and J usage is TRBJ2-1; D possibly corresponds to TRBD1 (6 bases). V was pared by 1 base and J by 8 bases, with 12 bases between. This CDR3 contains 14 residues. This chain's CDR3 is CASSLGPGAHEQFF. The CDR3 nucleotides read TGTGCCAGCAGTTTAGGACCAGGGGCCCATGAGCAGTTCTTC.

Ten or more counts support this clonotype. The chain couples TRBV5-1 to TRBJ1-1; no firm D call. The germline gives CDR1 SGHRS, CDR2 YFSETQ. The CDR3 loop spans 14 amino acids. Trimming removed 2 bases from V and 1 base from J, with 9 bases in between. CDR3 in DNA: TGCGCCAGCAGCTTCGCGACCTCGAACACTGAAGCTTTCTTT. Its protein product is CASSFATSNTEAFF.

J is TRBJ1-4 and V is TRBV11-1; D is ambiguous. V was cut by 2 bases and J by 8 bases, with 6 bases left in between. From germline, CDR1 is SGHAT and CDR2 FQDESV (reference sequence). This CDR3 contains 12 residues. In DNA form, the CDR3 reads TGTGCCAGCAGCTTACCGGACGAAAAACTGTTTTTT. Translating it yields CASSLPDEKLFF.

For the CDR3, the DNA is TGTGCCAGCAGCTTGGCTAGCGGGGGTATGGAGACCCAGTACTTC. Protein: CASSLASGGMETQYF. The chain has TRBV7-9 and TRBJ2-5; 10 bases match TRBD2. With 3 bases clipped from V and 5 bases from J, the junction kept 6 bases outside the gene matches. The germline V gene encodes CDR1 SEHNR and CDR2 FQNEAQ (reference sequence). CDR3 size: 15 residues.

The chain has TRBV6-6 and TRBJ2-1; D is possibly TRBD1 or TRBD2 (5 bases each). The germline V gene has CDR1 MNHNY and CDR2 SVGAGI (reference sequence). The CDR3 covers 16 residues. The ends were cut back, 3 bases at V and 2 bases at J, with 14 bases in the middle. The DNA of the CDR3 is TGTGCCAGCAGTTATTCCGGGACGCCTACCTACAATGAGCAGTTCTTC. Its translation: CASSYSGTPTYNEQFF.

The V and J genes are TRBV29-1 and TRBJ2-4, with a possible D match to TRBD1 (5 bases). This CDR3 spans 15 amino acids. The V and J ends lost 4 bases and 0 bases respectively, with 13 bases between them. From germline, CDR1 is SQVTM and CDR2 ANQGSEA. The CDR3 spells CSVGADSLAKNIQYF. The DNA for the CDR3 is TGCAGCGTTGGGGCCGACAGTTTAGCCAAAAACATTCAGTACTTC.